What follows are 27 T cell receptor beta chains derived from one specimen sequenced in a study of Graves' ophthalmopathy and Graves' hyperthyroidism. Scientists amplified the TCR beta CDR3 regions from RNA transcripts. First-round RT-PCR used HTBI primers; second-round multiplex PCR followed. TCRdb reprocessed the multiplex PCR reads via MiXCR and lists one record per CDR3 protein. The sample lists hundreds of thousands of distinct CDR3 sequences, over 40% seen once, with more than 2.5% in the top ten. Source material: peripheral blood. The receptors derive from an adult man with Graves' ophthalmopathy.

This clonotype has ten or more counts. The germline gene is not matched at one end of the junction; a read error may be the cause. The chain recombines TRBV10-3 with TRBJ1-2; D might be TRBD1 (6 bases). The CDR3 has 14 amino acids. Germline CDR1 is ENHRY and CDR2 is SYGVKD. The CDR3 DNA is TGTGCCAGCAGTGATGAAGGGGGACCCTATGGCTACACCTTC. It yields the protein CASSDEGGPYGYTF.

In this sample, this clonotype turned up many times. V usage is TRBV6-6 and J usage is TRBJ1-4; D gene unclear. Trimming left V 1 base short and J 0 bases short, with 6 bases between. Germline-derived CDR1 and CDR2 are MNHNY and SVGAGI (reference sequence). The CDR3 sequence is 15 residues long. The CDR3 loop reads CASSYLAATNEKLFF. Here the CDR3 DNA reads TGTGCCAGCAGTTACTTAGCCGCAACTAATGAAAAACTGTTTTTT.

This clonotype appeared many times. V gene TRBV27 combines with J gene TRBJ1-6; D unclear. This CDR3 has 13 amino acids. V was cut by 8 bases and J by 4 bases, with 9 bases left in between. The V gene's germline CDR1 is MNHEY and CDR2 SMNVEV (reference sequence). CDR3 nucleotides: TGTGCCAGCTCGACACAATATAATTCACCCCTCCACTTT. It yields the protein CASSTQYNSPLHF.

For the CDR3, the DNA is TGTGCCAGCCAACTCTACGCGGGACTCCATTACGAGCAGTACTTC. This gives the protein CASQLYAGLHYEQYF. This sequence joins TRBV7-2 and TRBJ2-7; tentatively, D is TRBD2 (6 bases). V was trimmed by 8 bases and J by 4 bases, leaving 21 bases between them. The CDR3 is 15 amino acids. CDR1 is SGHTA, CDR2 FQGNSA, per germline.

This clonotype was seen at least ten times. The CDR3 DNA follows: TGTGCCAGTAGTAGCGGACAGGGAGATGGTAGCTACACCTTC. Encoded protein: CASSSGQGDGSYTF. The V call is TRBV19, the J call TRBJ1-2, with 8 bases that match TRBD1. The CDR3 consists of 14 residues. After removal of 4 bases from V and 9 bases from J, the junction contained 10 bases not matched to a gene. Germline V gives CDR1 LNHDA, CDR2 SQIVND (reference sequence).

This clonotype was detected ten times or more. The gene calls are TRBV14 and TRBJ1-6, with 7 bases that match TRBD1. The CDR3 consists of 17 residues. Unmatched junction bases numbered 11, after V lost 6 bases and J lost 3 bases. Per the germline V gene, CDR1 is SGHDN and CDR2 is FVKESK. The CDR3 loop is CASSNPSRDSYNSPLHF. The CDR3 region has the DNA TGTGCCAGCAGTAACCCATCCCGGGACAGCTATAATTCACCCCTCCACTTT.

The chain uses TRBV12-3 or TRBV12-4 and TRBJ1-2; the D gene is possibly TRBD1 (6 bases). Trimming left V 8 bases short and J 7 bases short, with 20 bases between. This CDR3 contains 14 residues. The DNA for the CDR3 is TGTGCCAGCTCCCCCAGCAGGGGCGATGGTGGCTACACCTTC. It is translated as CASSPSRGDGGYTF.

This sequence joins TRBV2 and TRBJ2-7; 10 bases agree with TRBD2. The V gene's germline CDR1 is SNHLY and CDR2 FYNNEI. With V trimmed by 5 bases and J by 6 bases, 10 bases remained unmatched. This CDR3 comprises 15 residues. The CDR3 DNA is TGTGCCAGCAGTCCAACTAGCGGGGCGAGCTCCGAGCAGTACTTC. Amino acid sequence: CASSPTSGASSEQYF.

The table lists this clonotype with many counts. The chain combines TRBV11-2 with TRBJ1-3; D is ambiguous. The CDR3 covers 15 residues. Germline V gives CDR1 SGHAT, CDR2 FQNNGV. Trimming left V 1 base short and J 4 bases short, with 11 bases between. The CDR3: CASSLGQIRGNTIYF. The DNA of the CDR3 is TGTGCCAGCAGCTTAGGGCAGATTCGGGGAAACACCATATATTTT.

The chain links TRBV5-8 to TRBJ2-7, with a possible D match to TRBD2 (7 bases). The germline V gene has CDR1 SGHTS and CDR2 YDEGEE. Deletions cut 10 bases from V and 5 bases from J, with 16 bases between. The CDR3 loop spans 12 amino acids. The CDR3 bases are TGTGCCGGTAGGGGGGGGAGCCACGAGCAGTACTTC. Protein: CAGRGGSHEQYF.

V gene TRBV25-1 combines with J gene TRBJ1-4, with a tentative D call TRBD1 (5 bases). This CDR3 region has 14 residues. V lost 1 base to trimming and J lost 6 bases, with 9 bases between them. CDR1 is MGHDK, CDR2 SYGVNS, per germline. The chain's CDR3 is CASSELGVDEKLFF. CDR3 nucleotides: TGTGCCAGCAGTGAATTAGGGGTGGATGAAAAACTGTTTTTT.

Notes on this clonotype: A much larger clone lies one base from this, so it may be a read error. This chain uses TRBV6-2 or TRBV6-3 with TRBJ2-6, with D unclear. The CDR3 contains 15 residues. The germline gives CDR1 MNHEY, CDR2 SVGEGT. Here the CDR3 reads CASSLRWSEANVLTF. CDR3 DNA: TGTGCCAGCAGCCTCAGGTGGTCTGAGGCCAACGTCCTGACTTTC.

This clonotype has at least ten counts. The rearrangement joins TRBV2 to TRBJ1-2; possibly TRBD1 for D (5 bases). Deletions cut 1 base from V and 5 bases from J, with 11 bases between. The CDR3 consists of 14 residues. Germline V lookup: CDR1 SNHLY, CDR2 FYNNEI. The CDR3 reads CASSEVKGSYGYTF. The CDR3 DNA sequence: TGTGCCAGCAGTGAAGTTAAGGGGAGTTATGGCTACACCTTC.

This clonotype was observed at least ten times. The chain carries TRBV10-3 and TRBJ1-6; no clear D. CDR3 length: 14 residues. V was clipped by 8 bases and J by 0 bases, with 8 bases between them. Germline V gene data show CDR1 as ENHRY and CDR2 as SYGVKD. The CDR3 is CAIGRSSYNSPLHF. DNA for the CDR3: TGTGCCATCGGCCGGAGCTCCTATAATTCACCCCTCCACTTT.

The V gene is TRBV25-1, the J gene TRBJ1-5; 8 bases align to TRBD1. This CDR3 contains 17 residues. The germline V gene has CDR1 MGHDK and CDR2 SYGVNS. J gave up 1 base and V 7 bases, and 12 bases lay outside the gene matches. The CDR3 spells CASTTGQAGLSNQPQHF. The CDR3, as DNA: TGTGCCAGCACCACGGGACAGGCAGGACTAAGCAATCAGCCCCAGCATTTT.

The chain combines TRBV14 with TRBJ1-2; 9 nucleotides agree with TRBD1. The CDR3 loop spans 18 amino acids. Germline assignment: CDR1 SGHDN and CDR2 FVKESK. V lost 7 bases to trimming and J lost 4 bases; unmatched junction nucleotides: 19. The CDR3 coding sequence is TGTGCCAGCACCGAGACAGGGGGTGGTCAGGTCGGAGCCTATGGCTACACCTTC. It encodes CASTETGGGQVGAYGYTF.

V gene TRBV20-1 combines with J gene TRBJ1-4; the match to TRBD1 covers 7 bases. Germline V lookup: CDR1 DFQATT, CDR2 SNEGSKA (reference sequence). The CDR3 consists of 14 residues. Trimming took 3 bases from V and 7 from J; bases not matched to a gene: 8. Here the CDR3 DNA reads TGCAGTGCTAGCCCCGACAGGGAAGGTGAAAAACTGTTTTTT. Its translation is CSASPDREGEKLFF.

This clonotype was observed at least ten times. This chain connects TRBV9 to TRBJ2-2, with no clear D. CDR1 SGDLS and CDR2 YYNGEE come from the germline V gene. The V end lost 3 bases, the J end lost 4 bases, and 7 bases lay between the germline ends. The CDR3 loop spans 13 amino acids. CDR3 DNA sequence: TGTGCCAGCAGCGAAATGGGCACCGGGGAGCTGTTTTTT. It yields the protein CASSEMGTGELFF.

This clonotype was recorded only once. One base away lies a much larger clone, so this may be a sequencing read error. The chain links TRBV7-6 to TRBJ2-7, with D perhaps matching TRBD2 (5 bases). CDR3 size: 15 residues. V lost 1 base to trimming and J lost 2 bases, with 12 bases between them. Per the germline V gene, CDR1 is SGHVS and CDR2 is FNYEAQ. This CDR3 reads CASSLGRRLPYEQYF. The CDR3 DNA sequence: TGTGCCAGCAGCTTAGGTCGGAGGCTCCCCTACGAGCAGTACTTC. Looking up the rest from reference TRBV7-6 and TRBJ2-7 gives the full variable domain: GAGVSQSPRYKVTKRGQDVALRCDPISGHVSLYWYRQALGQGPEFLTYFNYEAQQDKSGLPNDRFSAERPEGSISTLTIQRTEQRDSAMYRCASSLGRRLPYEQYFGPGTRLTVT.

This clonotype showed up many times. The chain couples TRBV7-6 to TRBJ2-7; the D gene is possibly TRBD1 (6 bases). Germline V CDR1 and CDR2: SGHVS, FNYEAQ. CDR3 size: 14 residues. Trimming removed 4 bases from V and 0 bases from J, with 10 bases in between. The CDR3 is CASSSGHLSYEQYF. As DNA, the CDR3 is TGTGCCAGCAGCTCGGGACACCTCTCCTACGAGCAGTACTTC.

This rearrangement joins TRBV9 to TRBJ2-5, with 12 bases matching TRBD2. Germline CDR1 SGDLS, CDR2 YYNGEE. This CDR3 is 15 amino acids long. The V segment lost 0 bases and the J segment 4 bases; nucleotides outside the gene matches: 1. Here the CDR3 reads CASSVAGLAGETQYF. CDR3 sequence (DNA): TGTGCCAGCAGCGTAGCGGGACTAGCGGGAGAGACCCAGTACTTC.

V usage is TRBV29-1 and J usage is TRBJ2-2; 7 bases align to TRBD2. J gave up 0 bases and V 8 bases, and 3 bases lay outside the gene matches. Germline V gene data show CDR1 as SQVTM and CDR2 as ANQGSEA. CDR3 length: 13 amino acids. The CDR3 DNA is TGCAGCTTCGGGGGGTCGAACACCGGGGAGCTGTTTTTT. Protein: CSFGGSNTGELFF.

This chain joins TRBV10-3 and TRBJ2-7, with TRBD2 matching 10 bases. Unmatched junction bases numbered 6, after V lost 4 bases and J lost 0 bases. This CDR3 region has 16 residues. The germline V gene encodes CDR1 ENHRY and CDR2 SYGVKD. CDR3 protein: CAISASGRGNSYEQYF. As DNA, the CDR3 is TGTGCCATCAGTGCTAGCGGGAGAGGGAACTCCTACGAGCAGTACTTC.

This clonotype has a handful of counts. The V and J genes are TRBV14 and TRBJ2-5, with 7 bases lining up with TRBD2. This CDR3 is 16 amino acids long. Germline V gene lookup returns CDR1 SGHDN and CDR2 FVKESK. V lost 1 base and J lost 2; bases outside the gene matches: 7. CDR3 sequence reads: CASSQAGGTYQETQYF. CDR3 coding DNA: TGTGCCAGCAGCCAAGCCGGGGGGACGTATCAAGAGACCCAGTACTTC.

Notes on this clonotype: A read error may account for a junction end that differs from germline. The chain links TRBV10-3 to TRBJ2-3; a weak D match, TRBD2 (5 bases). The CDR3 has 15 amino acids. Germline V lookup: CDR1 ENHRY, CDR2 SYGVKD. The DNA of the CDR3 is TGTGCCAGCAGTTACTCCGGGGATATTACAGATACGCAGTATTTT. Amino acids: CASSYSGDITDTQYF.

This clonotype showed up many times. Relative to the germline gene, one junction end is altered; a read error may explain this. This sequence joins TRBV5-1 and TRBJ2-2; 8 positions agree with TRBD2. Per germline, CDR1 SGHRS and CDR2 YFSETQ. The length of the CDR3 is 15 residues. The CDR3 region has the DNA TGTGCCAGCAGCTTGGCGGGAGGTAACACCGGGGAGCTGTTTTTT. It encodes CASSLAGGNTGELFF. Based on the CDR3 plus reference TRBV5-1 and TRBJ2-2, the full variable domain is KAGVTQTPRYLIKTRGQQVTLSCSPISGHRSVSWYQQTPGQGLQFLFEYFSETQRNKGNFPGRFSGRQFSNSRSEMNVSTLELGDSALYLCASSLAGGNTGELFFGEGSRLTVL.

V and J are TRBV11-2 and TRBJ1-1, with TRBD1 identical over 11 bases. Germline loops: CDR1 SGHAT, CDR2 FQNNGV. The CDR3 totals 13 residues. Germline trimming cut 0 bases from V and 11 bases from J; bases unmatched to any gene: 2. For the CDR3, the DNA is TGTGCCAGCAGCTTAGATCGGGACAGGGGGGCTTTCTTT. Amino acids: CASSLDRDRGAFF.